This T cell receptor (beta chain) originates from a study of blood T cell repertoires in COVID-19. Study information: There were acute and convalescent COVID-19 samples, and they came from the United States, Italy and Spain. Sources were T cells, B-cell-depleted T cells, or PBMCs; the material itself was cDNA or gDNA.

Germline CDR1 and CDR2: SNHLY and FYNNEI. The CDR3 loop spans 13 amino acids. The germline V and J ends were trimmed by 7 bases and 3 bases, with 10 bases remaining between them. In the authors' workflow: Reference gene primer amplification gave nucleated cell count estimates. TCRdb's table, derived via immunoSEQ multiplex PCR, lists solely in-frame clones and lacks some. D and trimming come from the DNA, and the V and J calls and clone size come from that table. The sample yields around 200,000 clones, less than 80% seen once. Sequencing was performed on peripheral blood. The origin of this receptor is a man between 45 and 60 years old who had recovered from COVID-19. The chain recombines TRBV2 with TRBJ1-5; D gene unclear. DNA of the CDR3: TGTGCCAGCAATGGGCAGTACAATCAGCCCCAGCATTTT. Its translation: CASNGQYNQPQHF.